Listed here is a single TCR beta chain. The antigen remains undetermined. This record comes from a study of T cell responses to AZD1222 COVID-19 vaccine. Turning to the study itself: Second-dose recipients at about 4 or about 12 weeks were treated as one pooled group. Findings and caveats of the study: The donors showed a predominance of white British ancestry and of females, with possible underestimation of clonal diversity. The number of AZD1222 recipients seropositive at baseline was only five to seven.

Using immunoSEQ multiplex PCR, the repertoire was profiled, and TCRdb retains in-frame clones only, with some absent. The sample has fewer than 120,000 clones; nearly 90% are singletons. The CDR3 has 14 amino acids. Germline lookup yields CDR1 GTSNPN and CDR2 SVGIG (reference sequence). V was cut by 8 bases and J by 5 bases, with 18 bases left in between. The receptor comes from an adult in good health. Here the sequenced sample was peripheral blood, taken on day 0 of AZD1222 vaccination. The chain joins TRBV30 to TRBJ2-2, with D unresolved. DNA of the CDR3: TGTGCCCAAAAGGGAACAGTGGGTACCGGGGAGCTGTTTTTT. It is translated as CAQKGTVGTGELFF. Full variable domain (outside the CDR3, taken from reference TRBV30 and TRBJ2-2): SQTIHQWPATLVQPVGSPLSLECTVEGTSNPNLYWYRQAAGRGLQLLFYSVGIGQISSEVPQNLSASRPQDRQFILSSKKLLLSDSGFYLCAQKGTVGTGELFFGEGSRLTVL.